Listed here is a single T cell receptor beta chain. This specimen belongs to a study of shared clonotypes between healthy human individuals. Study background: Per-donor plates numbered three CD4 naive, three CD4 memory, two CD8 naive and one CD8 memory.

Assay used: immunoSEQ multiplex PCR; TCRdb lists only in-frame clones, some missing. This table holds 2 million to 3 million clones, 80% to 95% found once. Trimming stripped 3 bases from V and 8 bases from J, with 14 bases between. This CDR3 has 13 residues. Germline values: CDR1 SGHRS, CDR2 YFSETQ. The sequencing input was naive CD4+ T cells from PBMCs. Subset indicated: CD45RA+ positively selected. This chain uses TRBV5-1 with TRBJ1-2; perhaps TRBD1 as D (5 bases). This sequence was found in a man aged 18-30 years in good health. Some clones in this sample may be carry-over from other donors' samples. In nucleotides, the CDR3 is TGCGCCAGCAGCTATGGGGGACCGGACGGCTACACCTTC. Translating it yields CASSYGGPDGYTF.